This record concerns one T cell receptor beta chain sequence. Its antigen is not identified. Deletions cut 2 bases from V and 1 base from J, with 6 bases between. The CDR3 totals 13 residues. Germline lookup yields CDR1 SNHLY and CDR2 FYNNEI. These data are taken from a study of vaccination and CD4 T cells after COVID-19. Study observations and caveats: Median roughly 90% of reactive clones detected in convalescent patients emerged only post-vaccination.

Regarding time point: late sampling 161 to 241 days after vaccination in three convalescent patients. Treatment described: approximately 9-day PBMC culture with coronavirus spike peptide pools or control peptides (ViraFEST assay). Cultured CD4+ T cell DNA was sequenced using the Oncomine TCR Beta short-read assay. TCRdb itself ran the PCR reads through MiXCR, one entry per CDR3 protein. Of tens of thousands of distinct CDR3 sequences in the sample, around two fifths were seen once. This receptor was identified in a human donor who had recovered from COVID-19. This specimen consisted of CD4+ T cells from blood, cultured in vitro, obtained about 7 months after SARS-CoV-2 vaccination. This sequence joins TRBV2 and TRBJ2-7; D unresolved. The CDR3 spells CASSEQVSYEQYF. CDR3 bases: TGTGCCAGCAGTGAACAGGTATCCTACGAGCAGTACTTC.